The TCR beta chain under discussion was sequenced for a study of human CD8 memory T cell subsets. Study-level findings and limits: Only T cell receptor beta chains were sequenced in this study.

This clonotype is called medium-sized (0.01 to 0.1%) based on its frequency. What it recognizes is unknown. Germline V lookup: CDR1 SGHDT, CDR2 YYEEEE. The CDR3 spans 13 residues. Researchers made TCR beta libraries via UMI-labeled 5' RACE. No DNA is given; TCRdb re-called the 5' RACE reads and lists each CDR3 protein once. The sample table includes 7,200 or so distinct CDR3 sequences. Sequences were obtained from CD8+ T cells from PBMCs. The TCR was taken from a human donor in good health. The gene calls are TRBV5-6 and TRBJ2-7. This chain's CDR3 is CASSPGVSLEQYF.